The source of this TCR beta chain is a study of T cell repertoires in cytomegalovirus infection. In this sample, this clonotype turned up a few times. The antigen remains unidentified. The CDR3 runs 16 residues. Trimming removed 3 bases from V and 4 bases from J, with 13 bases in between. The V gene's germline CDR1 is MNHEY and CDR2 SVGAGI. TCRdb passed the reads through MiXCR, listing each CDR3 protein once. The sample includes a few hundred thousand distinct CDR3 sequences, 40% of them seen just once. The source material was cultured PBMCs, sampled from culture after CMV antigen stimulation. The J gene is TRBJ2-6, the V gene TRBV6-5, with D perhaps matching TRBD1 (5 bases). The receptor's source is a human donor in good health (CMV status not recorded). Some clones in this sample may be carry-over from other donors' samples. Here the CDR3 DNA reads TGTGCCAGCAGTTATCGCCAGGGTGCCGGGGCCAACGTCCTGACTTTC. As protein: CASSYRQGAGANVLTF.